Only a few counts were recorded for the clone carrying this T cell receptor (beta chain). This specimen comes from a study of Graves' ophthalmopathy and Graves' hyperthyroidism. Overall study context: Peripheral blood was collected at initial diagnosis, before any treatment.

The sequenced template was RNA, covering the TCR beta CDR3 region. An initial RT-PCR round employing HTBI primers preceded a second-round multiplex PCR. In TCRdb, the multiplex PCR reads were re-called with MiXCR into one record per CDR3 protein. In the table there are 650,000 to 900,000 distinct CDR3 sequences, 35% to 50% of which are singletons. Moderate-to-severe activity, CAS ≥3, NOSPECS ≥4 and a duration under 3 months were seen in donors with ophthalmopathy. This clonotype originated in an adult man with Graves' ophthalmopathy. Sequenced material: peripheral blood.

CDR3 nucleotide sequence: TGCAGTGCTAGAGATCCCGGGATGAACACTGAAGCTTTCTTT. This sequence encodes CSARDPGMNTEAFF. The chain carries TRBV20-1 and TRBJ1-1; no firm D call. V was trimmed by 0 bases and J by 0 bases, leaving 8 bases between them. The V gene's germline CDR1 is DFQATT and CDR2 SNEGSKA (reference sequence). This CDR3 region has 14 residues.